The 18 T cell receptor beta chains below were found in one sample sequenced in a study of blood T cell repertoires in COVID-19. Clones were read by immunoSEQ multiplex PCR, and TCRdb kept only the in-frame ones, dropping some. The data hold about 140,000 clones, with more than 75% observed a single time. The sample was peripheral blood. The receptors derive from a woman aged 80 or over with acute or convalescent COVID-19.

The rearrangement joins TRBV5-1 to TRBJ1-2; D unclear. Germline V gene data show CDR1 as SGHRS and CDR2 as YFSETQ. V lost 1 base and J lost 8, with 6 bases in between. This CDR3 is built from 11 residues. The CDR3 region is CASSLNEGYTF. CDR3 sequence (DNA): TGCGCCAGCAGCTTGAATGAGGGCTACACCTTC. The variable domain in full, with the rest retrieved from reference TRBV5-1 and TRBJ1-2, is KAGVTQTPRYLIKTRGQQVTLSCSPISGHRSVSWYQQTPGQGLQFLFEYFSETQRNKGNFPGRFSGRQFSNSRSEMNVSTLELGDSALYLCASSLNEGYTFGSGTRLTVV.

This clone has a single count. The chain couples TRBV10-3 to TRBJ1-4; a weak D match, TRBD1 (5 bases). V lost 2 bases, J lost 5 bases, and 9 bases lay in between. CDR1 ENHRY and CDR2 SYGVKD come from the germline V gene. The CDR3 is made up of 14 amino acids. In DNA, the CDR3 is TGTGCCATCAGTGAGACGACAGAGAATGAAAAACTGTTTTTT. This translates into CAISETTENEKLFF.

This chain joins TRBV10-1 and TRBJ2-7; 7 bases fit TRBD1. CDR1 WNHNN and CDR2 SYGVQD come from the germline V gene (reference sequence). The CDR3 is 13 amino acids. V shed 8 bases, J shed 6 bases, and the junction held 10 bases outside the gene matches. The CDR3 protein is CASGDRVSGEQYF. The CDR3 nucleotides are TGCGCCAGCGGAGACAGGGTCTCAGGCGAGCAGTACTTC.

This clone was counted a few times. This chain uses TRBV30 with TRBJ1-5; TRBD1 is a possible D gene (6 bases). The CDR3 extends over 17 amino acids. CDR1 and CDR2 (germline): GTSNPN, SVGIG (reference sequence). V was trimmed by 1 base and J by 2 bases, leaving 18 bases between them. The CDR3 DNA sequence: TGTGCCTGGAGTGATAGACAGGTTATAGGGGGCAATCAGCCCCAGCATTTT. This translates into CAWSDRQVIGGNQPQHF. Filled out from reference TRBV30 and TRBJ1-5, the complete variable domain reads SQTIHQWPATLVQPVGSPLSLECTVEGTSNPNLYWYRQAAGRGLQLLFYSVGIGQISSEVPQNLSASRPQDRQFILSSKKLLLSDSGFYLCAWSDRQVIGGNQPQHFGDGTRLSIL.

This clone appeared once. The CDR3 DNA sequence: TGCGCCAGCAGCCAAGAACAGGGACTATTTGGAAAACTGTTTTTT. Protein sequence: CASSQEQGLFGKLFF. The V call is TRBV4-1, the J call TRBJ1-4; maybe TRBD1 (6 bases). The V gene's germline CDR1 is MGHRA and CDR2 YSYEKL. The CDR3 length is 15 residues. Between the trimmed V and J ends, which lost 0 bases and 10 bases, there was a span of 15 bases.

This chain connects TRBV11-2 to TRBJ2-7; D unresolved. V lost 1 base and J lost 0, with 4 bases in between. This CDR3 has 13 amino acids. Germline CDR1 reads SGHAT; CDR2 reads FQNNGV. The CDR3 DNA reads TGTGCCAGCAGCTTAGCCGTCTCCTACGAGCAGTACTTC. Encoded protein: CASSLAVSYEQYF.

This clone appeared once. The V call is TRBV4-1, the J call TRBJ1-2; possible D gene TRBD1, 5 bases. CDR3 size: 16 residues. Germline-derived CDR1 and CDR2 are MGHRA and YSYEKL. Between the trimmed V and J ends, which lost 0 bases and 2 bases, there was a span of 13 bases. Here the CDR3 DNA reads TGCGCCAGCAGCCAAGATATGGAGACAGCCAACTATGGCTACACCTTC. Its protein is CASSQDMETANYGYTF.

The V call is TRBV9, the J call TRBJ1-1, with unresolved D. Trimming removed 0 bases at V and 5 bases at J, with 17 bases between. Germline-derived CDR1 and CDR2 are SGDLS and YYNGEE. CDR3 size: 16 residues. Here the CDR3 DNA reads TGTGCCAGCAGCGTAGACGTCGGGGTGGGTTTGACTGAAGCTTTCTTT. It codes for CASSVDVGVGLTEAFF.

The rearrangement joins TRBV7-2 to TRBJ2-5; a possible D gene is TRBD2 (5 bases). The CDR3 length is 15 residues. The germline gives CDR1 SGHTA, CDR2 FQGNSA. V was shortened by 0 bases and J by 7 bases, with 15 bases between the two germline ends. This chain's CDR3 is CASSLAGVTKRTQYF. For the CDR3, the DNA is TGTGCCAGCAGCTTAGCGGGAGTTACCAAGAGGACCCAGTACTTC.

The chain carries TRBV30 and TRBJ1-5; TRBD1 matches at 7 bases. The V gene end was trimmed by 2 bases and the J gene end by 3 bases; junction bases not matched to a gene: 4. Per germline, CDR1 GTSNPN and CDR2 SVGIG (reference sequence). The CDR3 has 14 amino acids. CDR3 sequence (DNA): TGTGCCTGGAGTCAGGGACAGTTCAATCAGCCCCAGCATTTT. Encoded protein: CAWSQGQFNQPQHF.

The V call is TRBV18, the J call TRBJ1-1; D is uncertain. Germline CDR1 reads KGHSH; CDR2 reads LQKENI. The CDR3 consists of 11 residues. V lost 5 bases and J lost 6, with 7 bases in between. CDR3 DNA sequence: TGTGCCAGCTCAAGAGGCTCTGAAGCTTTCTTT. Translation: CASSRGSEAFF.

J is TRBJ1-2 and V is TRBV19; D not certain. Germline CDR1 is LNHDA and CDR2 is SQIVND (reference sequence). Between the trimmed V and J ends, which lost 5 bases and 5 bases, there was a span of 9 bases. The CDR3 consists of 12 residues. The CDR3 here is CASSLEGYGYTF. CDR3 nucleotide sequence: TGTGCCAGTAGTCTTGAGGGTTATGGCTACACCTTC.

This clone was observed a few times. The chain employs TRBV9 and TRBJ2-1; 9 bases align to TRBD2. Trimming removed 7 bases from V and 0 bases from J; junction bases left unmatched: 2. Per the germline V gene, CDR1 is SGDLS and CDR2 is YYNGEE. This CDR3 spans 14 amino acids. The CDR3 protein is CASDSGSSYNEQFF. DNA of the CDR3: TGTGCCAGCGATAGCGGGAGCTCCTACAATGAGCAGTTCTTC.

The rearrangement joins TRBV5-5 to TRBJ1-3, with TRBD1 matching over 8 bases. Germline V gene sequence: CDR1 SGHKS, CDR2 YYEKEE (reference sequence). There are 15 residues in the CDR3. V was pared by 2 bases and J by 0 bases, with 1 base of the junction left unmatched. Here the CDR3 DNA reads TGTGCCAGCAGCTTAGACAGGGGCTCTGGAAACACCATATATTTT. This encodes CASSLDRGSGNTIYF.

In this sample, this clone turned up a few times. The chain is built from TRBV9 and TRBJ1-1; D unclear. V was shortened by 0 bases and J by 1 base, with 7 bases between the two germline ends. The CDR3 sequence is 14 residues long. From germline, CDR1 is SGDLS and CDR2 YYNGEE. The CDR3 loop reads CASSVGAQNTEAFF. DNA for the CDR3: TGTGCCAGCAGCGTAGGGGCACAGAACACTGAAGCTTTCTTT.

The rearrangement links TRBV28 to TRBJ2-5, with 12 bases aligning to TRBD2. This CDR3 has 16 amino acids. Germline V CDR1 and CDR2: MDHEN, SYDVKM. Germline trimming cut 6 bases from V and 1 base from J; bases unmatched to any gene: 6. CDR3 residues: CASSSSGRAVQETQYF. CDR3 DNA: TGTGCCAGCAGCTCTAGCGGGAGGGCCGTCCAAGAGACCCAGTACTTC.

The V gene is TRBV7-9, the J gene TRBJ2-7; D might be TRBD2 (5 bases). The germline V gene encodes CDR1 SEHNR and CDR2 FQNEAQ (reference sequence). V was shortened by 10 bases and J by 2 bases, with 15 bases between the two germline ends. CDR3 length equals 13 residues. The chain's CDR3 is CAIFREQTYEQYF. The CDR3 bases are TGTGCCATCTTCCGGGAACAAACCTACGAGCAGTACTTC.

The chain couples TRBV30 to TRBJ1-2, with a possible D match to TRBD1 (5 bases). Trimming pared 2 bases from V and 6 bases from J, leaving 13 bases between. The germline CDR1 and CDR2 sequences are GTSNPN and SVGIG (reference sequence). This CDR3 has 13 amino acids. CDR3: CAWSYGGADGYTF. CDR3 nucleotides: TGTGCCTGGAGTTATGGAGGGGCTGATGGCTACACCTTC.